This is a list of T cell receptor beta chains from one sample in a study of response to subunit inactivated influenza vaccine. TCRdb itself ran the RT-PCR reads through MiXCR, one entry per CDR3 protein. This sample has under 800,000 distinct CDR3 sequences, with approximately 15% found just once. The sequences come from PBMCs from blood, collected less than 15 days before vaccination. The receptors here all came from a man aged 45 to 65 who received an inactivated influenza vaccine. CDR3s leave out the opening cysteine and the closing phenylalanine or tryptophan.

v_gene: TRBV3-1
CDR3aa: ASSLRDRGFDEQF

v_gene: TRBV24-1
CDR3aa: ATSGRPHSGANVLT

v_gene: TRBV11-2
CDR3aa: ASVGQSYGQY

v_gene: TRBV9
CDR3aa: ASSVGLAGDLDTQY

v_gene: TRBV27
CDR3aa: ASSLSGGAYYGELF

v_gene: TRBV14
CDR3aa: ASSRGGKPHQETQY

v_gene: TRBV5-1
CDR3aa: ASSSTGLAPNEQF

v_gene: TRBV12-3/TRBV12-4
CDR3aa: ASTSGGQPQH

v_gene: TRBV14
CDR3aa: ASSPKGRETQY

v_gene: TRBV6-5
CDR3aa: ASSRHQGEAF

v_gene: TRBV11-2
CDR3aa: ASSSLKRRRDWLF

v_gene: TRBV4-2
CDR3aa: ASTTAVNTEAF

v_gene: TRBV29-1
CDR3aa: SAGDRGFPYEQY

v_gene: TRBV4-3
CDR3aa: ASSQASRRGRDTEAF

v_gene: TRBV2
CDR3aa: ASRLRWGGIYEQY

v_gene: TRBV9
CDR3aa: ASSRDLRYEQY

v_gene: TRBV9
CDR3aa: ASSVARDSYEQY

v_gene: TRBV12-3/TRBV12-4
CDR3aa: ASSSAGLASAEQY

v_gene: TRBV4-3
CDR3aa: ASSQGTLNSYEQY

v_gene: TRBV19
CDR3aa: ASSMPGRSISGANVLT

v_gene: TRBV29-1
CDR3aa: SGGGGPGQGNEKLF

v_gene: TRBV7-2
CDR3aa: ASSLNRAATEAF

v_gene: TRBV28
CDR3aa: ASSLLGWPSYT

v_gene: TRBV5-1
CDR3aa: ASSLSWVRDTQY

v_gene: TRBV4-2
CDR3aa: ASSQGEGHYEQY

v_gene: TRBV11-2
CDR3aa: ASSLGRGQEGWLEKPQH

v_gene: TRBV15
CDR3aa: ATSRARGSNYGYT

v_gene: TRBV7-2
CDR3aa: ASSLQPIYEQY

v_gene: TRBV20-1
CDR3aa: SASLSPGELF

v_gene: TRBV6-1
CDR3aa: ASSTRRVYPYGYT

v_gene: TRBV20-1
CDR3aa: SARGLYQETQY

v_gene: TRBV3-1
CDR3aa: ASSRRSLIA

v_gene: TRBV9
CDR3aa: ASSPNPGTQETQY

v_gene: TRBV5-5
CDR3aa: ASSFGGTGSYEQY

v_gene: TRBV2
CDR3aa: ARKIHGVARGYT

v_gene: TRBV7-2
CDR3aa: ASSSRRVVGNEQF

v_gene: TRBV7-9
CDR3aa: ASTGPSYEQY

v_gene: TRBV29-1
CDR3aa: SVVSGGARSYEQY

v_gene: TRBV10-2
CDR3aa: ASSESGQSKNIQY

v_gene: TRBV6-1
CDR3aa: ASSEQPGTGEDQPQH

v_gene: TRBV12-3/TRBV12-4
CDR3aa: ASSPSWEGPQETQY

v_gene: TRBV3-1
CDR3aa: ASTHQGLPKNIQY

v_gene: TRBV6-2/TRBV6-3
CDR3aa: ASSYQLAGEASETQY

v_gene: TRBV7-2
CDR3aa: ASSERGSPLSYEQY

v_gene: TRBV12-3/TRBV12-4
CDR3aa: ASSYDSDTQY

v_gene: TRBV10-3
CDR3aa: AISLGQGSNNEQF

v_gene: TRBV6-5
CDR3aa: ASSYSQGLGEKLF